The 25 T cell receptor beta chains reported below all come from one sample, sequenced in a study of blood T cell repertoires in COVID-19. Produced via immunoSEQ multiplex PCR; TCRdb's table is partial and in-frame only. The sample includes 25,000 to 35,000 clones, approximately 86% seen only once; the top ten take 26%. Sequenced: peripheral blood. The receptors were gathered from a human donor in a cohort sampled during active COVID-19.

The CDR3 DNA sequence: TGTGCCTGGAGCGAGGTCACAGATACGCAGTATTTT. This codes for CAWSEVTDTQYF. The rearrangement uses TRBV30 and TRBJ2-3; D gene ambiguous. CDR1 is GTSNPN and CDR2 is SVGIG in the germline V gene (reference sequence). V lost 3 bases and J 2 bases, leaving 6 bases between the germline ends. The CDR3 runs to 12 residues. The complete variable domain, with remaining parts taken from reference TRBV30 and TRBJ2-3, reads SQTIHQWPATLVQPVGSPLSLECTVEGTSNPNLYWYRQAAGRGLQLLFYSVGIGQISSEVPQNLSASRPQDRQFILSSKKLLLSDSGFYLCAWSEVTDTQYFGPGTRLTVL.

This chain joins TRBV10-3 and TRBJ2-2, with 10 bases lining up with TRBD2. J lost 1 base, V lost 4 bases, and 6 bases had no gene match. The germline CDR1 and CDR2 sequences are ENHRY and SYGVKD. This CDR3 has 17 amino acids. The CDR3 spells CAISVDSGGMNTGELFF. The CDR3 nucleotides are TGTGCCATCAGTGTAGATAGCGGGGGGATGAACACCGGGGAGCTGTTTTTT.

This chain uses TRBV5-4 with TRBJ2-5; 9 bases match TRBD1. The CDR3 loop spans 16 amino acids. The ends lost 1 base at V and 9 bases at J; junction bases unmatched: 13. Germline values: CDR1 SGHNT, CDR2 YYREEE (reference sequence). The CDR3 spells CASSLSRDRVIEAQYF. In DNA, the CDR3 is TGTGCCAGCAGCTTGTCTCGGGACAGGGTGATCGAGGCCCAGTACTTC.

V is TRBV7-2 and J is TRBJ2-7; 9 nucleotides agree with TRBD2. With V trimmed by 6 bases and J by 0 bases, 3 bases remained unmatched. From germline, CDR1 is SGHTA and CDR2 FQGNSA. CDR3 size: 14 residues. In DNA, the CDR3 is TGTGCCAGCAGGCGGGGGGGAAGCTCCTACGAGCAGTACTTC. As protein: CASRRGGSSYEQYF. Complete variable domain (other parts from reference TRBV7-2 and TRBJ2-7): GAGVSQSPSNKVTEKGKDVELRCDPISGHTALYWYRQSLGQGLEFLIYFQGNSAPDKSGLPSDRFSAERTGGSVSTLTIQRTQQEDSAVYLCASRRGGSSYEQYFGPGTRLTVT.

The CDR3 DNA reads as TGTGCCAGTAGTATAGATCTCCGGGGGGGAGATACGCAGTATTTT. As protein: CASSIDLRGGDTQYF. This chain links TRBV19 with TRBJ2-3; 8 bases align to TRBD2. The CDR3 is made up of 15 amino acids. The ends lost 0 bases at V and 5 bases at J; junction bases unmatched: 4. Per the germline V gene, CDR1 is LNHDA and CDR2 is SQIVND (reference sequence).

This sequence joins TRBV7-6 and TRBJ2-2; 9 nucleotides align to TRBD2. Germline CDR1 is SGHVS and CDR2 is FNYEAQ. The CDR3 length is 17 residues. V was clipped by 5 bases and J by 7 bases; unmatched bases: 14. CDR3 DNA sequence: TGTGCCAGCAGCCCCCCCGGGGGCGGGGGGGCCGGCGGGGAGCTGTTTTTT. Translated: CASSPPGGGGAGGELFF.

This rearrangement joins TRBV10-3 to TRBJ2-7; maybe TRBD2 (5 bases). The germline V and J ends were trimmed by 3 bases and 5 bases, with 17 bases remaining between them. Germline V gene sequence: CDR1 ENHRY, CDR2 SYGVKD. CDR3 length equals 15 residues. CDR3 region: CAISDERRLGDEQYF. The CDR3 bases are TGTGCCATCAGTGATGAGCGGCGACTGGGCGACGAGCAGTACTTC.

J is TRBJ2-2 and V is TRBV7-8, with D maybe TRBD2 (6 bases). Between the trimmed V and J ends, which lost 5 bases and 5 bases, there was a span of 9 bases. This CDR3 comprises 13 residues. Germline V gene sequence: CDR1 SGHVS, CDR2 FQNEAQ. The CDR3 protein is CASSTSPTGELFF. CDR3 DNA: TGTGCCAGCAGCACTAGCCCGACCGGGGAGCTGTTTTTT.

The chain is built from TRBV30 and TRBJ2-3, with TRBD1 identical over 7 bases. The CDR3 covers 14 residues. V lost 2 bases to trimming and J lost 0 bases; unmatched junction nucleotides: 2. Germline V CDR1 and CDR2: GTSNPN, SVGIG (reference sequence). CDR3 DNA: TGTGCCTGGAGTAGGGGACAGAGCACAGATACGCAGTATTTT. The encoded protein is CAWSRGQSTDTQYF.

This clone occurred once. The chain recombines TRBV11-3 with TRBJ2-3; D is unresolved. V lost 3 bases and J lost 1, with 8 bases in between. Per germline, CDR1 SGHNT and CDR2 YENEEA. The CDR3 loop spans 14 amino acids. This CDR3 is CASSLRQGTDTQYF. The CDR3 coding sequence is TGTGCCAGCAGCTTGAGACAAGGCACAGATACGCAGTATTTT.

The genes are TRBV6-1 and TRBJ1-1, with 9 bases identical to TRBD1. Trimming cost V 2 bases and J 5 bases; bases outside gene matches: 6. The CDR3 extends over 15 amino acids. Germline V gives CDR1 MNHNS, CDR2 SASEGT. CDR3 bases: TGTGCCAGCAGTGAATTGGGACAGGGAAGTACTGAAGCTTTCTTT. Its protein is CASSELGQGSTEAFF.

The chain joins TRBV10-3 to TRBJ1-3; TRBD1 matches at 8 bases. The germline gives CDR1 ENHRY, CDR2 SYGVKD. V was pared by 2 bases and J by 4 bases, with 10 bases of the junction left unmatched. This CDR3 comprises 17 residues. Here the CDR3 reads CAISETGTGTGGNTIYF. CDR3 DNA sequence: TGTGCCATCAGTGAGACCGGGACAGGAACGGGGGGAAACACCATATATTTT.

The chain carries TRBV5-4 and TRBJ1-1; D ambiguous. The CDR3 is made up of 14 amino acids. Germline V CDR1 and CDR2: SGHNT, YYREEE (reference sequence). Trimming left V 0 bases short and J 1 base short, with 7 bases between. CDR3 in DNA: TGTGCCAGCAGCTTGGTCAACAGGAACACTGAAGCTTTCTTT. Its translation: CASSLVNRNTEAFF.

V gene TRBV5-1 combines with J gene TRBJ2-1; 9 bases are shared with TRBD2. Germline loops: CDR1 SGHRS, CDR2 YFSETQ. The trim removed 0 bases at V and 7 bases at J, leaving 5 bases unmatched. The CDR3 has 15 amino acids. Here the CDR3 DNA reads TGCGCCAGCAGCTTGGAGGGACTAGCCATTAATGAGCAGTTCTTC. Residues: CASSLEGLAINEQFF. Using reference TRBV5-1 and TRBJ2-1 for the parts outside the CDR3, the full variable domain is KAGVTQTPRYLIKTRGQQVTLSCSPISGHRSVSWYQQTPGQGLQFLFEYFSETQRNKGNFPGRFSGRQFSNSRSEMNVSTLELGDSALYLCASSLEGLAINEQFFGPGTRLTVL.

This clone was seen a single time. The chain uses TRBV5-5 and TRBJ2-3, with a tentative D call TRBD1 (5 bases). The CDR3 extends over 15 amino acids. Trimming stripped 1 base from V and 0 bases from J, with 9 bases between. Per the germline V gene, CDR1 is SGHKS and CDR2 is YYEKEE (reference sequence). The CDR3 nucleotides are TGTGCCAGCAGCTTGCCGACAGCTAGCACAGATACGCAGTATTTT. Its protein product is CASSLPTASTDTQYF. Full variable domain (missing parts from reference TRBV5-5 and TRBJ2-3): DAGVTQSPTHLIKTRGQQVTLRCSPISGHKSVSWYQQVLGQGPQFIFQYYEKEERGRGNFPDRFSARQFPNYSSELNVNALLLGDSALYLCASSLPTASTDTQYFGPGTRLTVL.

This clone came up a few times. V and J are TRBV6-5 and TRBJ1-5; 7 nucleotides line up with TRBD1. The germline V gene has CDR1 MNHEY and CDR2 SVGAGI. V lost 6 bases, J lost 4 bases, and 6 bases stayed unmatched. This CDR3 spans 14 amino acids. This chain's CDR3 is CASSPGTVNQPQHF. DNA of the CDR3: TGTGCCAGCAGCCCCGGGACAGTAAATCAGCCCCAGCATTTT.

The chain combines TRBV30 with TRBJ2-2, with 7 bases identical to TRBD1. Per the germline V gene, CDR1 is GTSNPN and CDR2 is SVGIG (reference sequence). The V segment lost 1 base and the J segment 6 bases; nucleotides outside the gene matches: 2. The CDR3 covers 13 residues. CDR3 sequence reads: CAWSGTGAGELFF. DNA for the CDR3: TGTGCCTGGAGTGGTACAGGGGCCGGGGAGCTGTTTTTT.

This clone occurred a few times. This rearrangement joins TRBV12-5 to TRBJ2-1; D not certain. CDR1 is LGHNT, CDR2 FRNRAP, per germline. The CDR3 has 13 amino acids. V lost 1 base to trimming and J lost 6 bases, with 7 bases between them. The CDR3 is CASGLASFNEQFF. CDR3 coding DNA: TGTGCTAGTGGTTTGGCTAGTTTCAATGAGCAGTTCTTC.

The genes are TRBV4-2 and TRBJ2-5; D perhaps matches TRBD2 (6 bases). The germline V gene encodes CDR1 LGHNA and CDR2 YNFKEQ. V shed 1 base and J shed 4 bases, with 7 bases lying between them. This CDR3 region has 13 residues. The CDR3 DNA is TGTGCCAGCAGCCAAGCGGGAGCAGAGACCCAGTACTTC. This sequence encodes CASSQAGAETQYF.

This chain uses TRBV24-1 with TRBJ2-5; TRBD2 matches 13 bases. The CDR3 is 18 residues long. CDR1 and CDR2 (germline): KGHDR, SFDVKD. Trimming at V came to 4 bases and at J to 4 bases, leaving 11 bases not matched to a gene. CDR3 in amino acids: CATSDSRLAGGPLETQYF. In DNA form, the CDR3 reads TGTGCCACCAGTGACTCCCGACTAGCGGGGGGTCCACTAGAGACCCAGTACTTC.

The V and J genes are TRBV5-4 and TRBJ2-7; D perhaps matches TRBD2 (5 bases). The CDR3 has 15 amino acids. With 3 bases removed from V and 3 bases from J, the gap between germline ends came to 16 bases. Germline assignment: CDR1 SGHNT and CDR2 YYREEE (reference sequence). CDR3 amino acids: CASSSSSRENYEQYF. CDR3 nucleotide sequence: TGTGCCAGCAGCTCGTCTAGCAGAGAGAACTACGAGCAGTACTTC.

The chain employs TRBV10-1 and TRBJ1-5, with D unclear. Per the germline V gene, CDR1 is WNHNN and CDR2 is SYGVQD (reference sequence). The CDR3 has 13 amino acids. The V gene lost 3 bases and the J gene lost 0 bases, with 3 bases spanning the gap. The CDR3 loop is CASSDGSNQPQHF. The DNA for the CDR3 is TGCGCCAGCAGTGACGGTAGCAATCAGCCCCAGCATTTT.

Here the CDR3 reads CASSLHGTGELFF. CDR3 DNA sequence: TGTGCCAGCAGCTTACACGGCACCGGGGAGCTGTTTTTT. The J gene is TRBJ2-2, the V gene TRBV7-3, with D unclear. The CDR3 loop spans 13 amino acids. V was cut by 2 bases and J by 4 bases, with 5 bases left in between. CDR1 SGHTA and CDR2 FQGTGA come from the germline V gene.

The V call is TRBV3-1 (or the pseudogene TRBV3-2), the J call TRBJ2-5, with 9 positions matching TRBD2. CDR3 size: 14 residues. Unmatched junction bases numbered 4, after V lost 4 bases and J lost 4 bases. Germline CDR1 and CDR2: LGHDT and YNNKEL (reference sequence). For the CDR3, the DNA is TGTGCCAGCAGCCTGGGGACTAGCCCAGAGACCCAGTACTTC. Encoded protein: CASSLGTSPETQYF.

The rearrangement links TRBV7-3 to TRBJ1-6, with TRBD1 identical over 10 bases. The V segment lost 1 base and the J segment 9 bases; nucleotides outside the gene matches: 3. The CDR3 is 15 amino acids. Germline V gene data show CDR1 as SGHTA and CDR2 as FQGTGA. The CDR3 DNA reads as TGTGCCAGCAGCTTAAGAGGGACAGGGGTTTCACCCCTCCACTTT. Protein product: CASSLRGTGVSPLHF.